The present T cell receptor (beta chain) was sequenced within a study of T cell responses to AZD1222 COVID-19 vaccine. This clone was observed a few times. Its cognate antigen is unknown. CDR1 and CDR2 from the germline V gene are SQVTM and ANQGSEA. Trimming pared 0 bases from V and 7 bases from J, leaving 13 bases between. The CDR3 consists of 13 residues. TCRdb's table, derived via immunoSEQ multiplex PCR, lists solely in-frame clones and lacks some. The profile shows about 130,000 clones, around 87% of them singletons. Findings and limits, study-wide: Baseline serostatus was positive in only a handful of AZD1222 recipients. None of the repertoires were sampled until the peak T cell response had passed.

This sample comprised peripheral blood, obtained on day 0 of AZD1222 vaccination. The TCR sequence derives from an adult in good health. The chain links TRBV29-1 to TRBJ2-7; D might be TRBD1 or TRBD2, each matching 6 bases. The CDR3 sequence is CSVEDSGAGEQYF. CDR3 nucleotide sequence: TGCAGCGTTGAAGATTCGGGGGCAGGGGAGCAGTACTTC.